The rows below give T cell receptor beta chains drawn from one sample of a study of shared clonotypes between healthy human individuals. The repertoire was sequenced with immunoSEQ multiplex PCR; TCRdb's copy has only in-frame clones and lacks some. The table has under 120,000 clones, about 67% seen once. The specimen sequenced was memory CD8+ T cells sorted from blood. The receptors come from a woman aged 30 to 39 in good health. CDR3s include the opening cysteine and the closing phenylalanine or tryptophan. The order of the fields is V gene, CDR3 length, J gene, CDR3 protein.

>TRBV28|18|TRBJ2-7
CASSPWGLAGPVSYEQYF
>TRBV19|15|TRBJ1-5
CASSIAGEPFQPQHF
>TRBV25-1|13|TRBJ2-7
CASSAGSSYEQYF
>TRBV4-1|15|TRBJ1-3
CASSQATGSRNTIYF
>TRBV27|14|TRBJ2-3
CASSFTISTDTQYF
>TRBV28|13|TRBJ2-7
CASSSGLSFEQYF
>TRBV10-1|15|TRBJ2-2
CASSQGLYKTGELFF
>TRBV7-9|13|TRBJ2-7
CASSPPAEREQYF
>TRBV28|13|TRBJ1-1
CASSKTANTEAFF
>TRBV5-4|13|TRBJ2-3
CASSLAGSTAQYF
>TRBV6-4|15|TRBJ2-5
CASSAQPAAQETQYF
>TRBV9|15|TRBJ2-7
CASSVGSGPSYEQYF
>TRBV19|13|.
CASSSRSGNEQYF
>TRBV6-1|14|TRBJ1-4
CASSGQGRNEKLFF
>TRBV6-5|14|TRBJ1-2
CASSYSRLDYGYTF
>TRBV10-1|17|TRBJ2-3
CARTSGSPLWSTDTQYF
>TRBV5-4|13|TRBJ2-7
CASSLASSYEQYF
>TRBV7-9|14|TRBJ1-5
CASSQVYSNQPQHF
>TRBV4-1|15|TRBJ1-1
CASSQTDSEGTEAFF
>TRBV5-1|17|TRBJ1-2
CASRARVGSEIQDGYTF
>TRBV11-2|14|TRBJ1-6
CASTEREANSPLHF
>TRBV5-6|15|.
CASSSQRLMLYEQYF
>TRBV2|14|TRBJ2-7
CASRGLAASYEQYF
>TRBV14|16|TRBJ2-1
CASSRFLAGAYNEQFF
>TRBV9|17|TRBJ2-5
CASSVRGTGTYQETQYF
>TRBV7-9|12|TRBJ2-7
CASSLGSYEQYF
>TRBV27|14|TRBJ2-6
CASSSFAGANVLTF
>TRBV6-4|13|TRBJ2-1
CASSDGLHNEQFF
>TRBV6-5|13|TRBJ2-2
CASTGAYTGELFF
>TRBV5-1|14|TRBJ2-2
CASSASPYTGELFF
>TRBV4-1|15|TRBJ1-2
CASSQAPRGAHGYTF
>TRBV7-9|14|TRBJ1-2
CASSAFSGTEGYTF
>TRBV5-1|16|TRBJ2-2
CASSSLTSGRTGELFF
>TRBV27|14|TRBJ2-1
CASGLLAPGVEQFF
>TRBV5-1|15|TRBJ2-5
CASSFTGILRETQYF
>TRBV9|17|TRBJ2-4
CASSVGAATGEVDIQYF
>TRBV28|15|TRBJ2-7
CASSSRDSGSYEQYF
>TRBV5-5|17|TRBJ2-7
CASSLPAPGTSGYEQYF
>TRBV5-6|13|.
CASRRSSSYEQYF